This TCR beta chain was retrieved from a study of blood T cell repertoires in COVID-19. The germline V gene has CDR1 MRHNA and CDR2 SNTAGT. V was pared by 3 bases and J by 2 bases, with 17 bases between. This CDR3 is built from 17 residues. TCRdb keeps only in-frame clones here, not all; method: immunoSEQ multiplex PCR. The table records about 200,000 clones, 80% to 85% of them present only once. The chain has TRBV6-4 and TRBJ2-4; weak D call: TRBD1 (6 bases). Sequencing input: PBMCs or T cells enriched from blood (not recorded which). The clonotype was recovered from a man aged 35-49 years who had recovered from COVID-19. CDR3 residues: CASSEQVYRDSKNIQYF. The DNA of the CDR3 is TGTGCCAGCAGTGAACAGGTTTACAGGGATTCCAAAAACATTCAGTACTTC.